A selection of T cell receptor beta chains follows, all from one sample in a study of TIL therapy for anti-PD-1-resistant metastatic lung cancer. Some clones are missing from TCRdb's copy, which holds only in-frame ones; the method was immunoSEQ multiplex PCR. This sample has tens of thousands of clones, with 65% to 80% found just once. Sequencing used blood, obtained at baseline. Receptor source: a woman between 25 and 85 years old with non-small cell lung cancer. The CDR3 runs from the conserved cysteine through the conserved F or W. A D gene is named only where the DNA matches it firmly. Rows give clone size only sometimes, using once, few, many, or a class for an expanded clone.

D: .; size: .; V: TRBV6-5; J: TRBJ2-7; DNA: TGTGCCAGCAGTAAGCGCAACGAGCAGTACTTC; CDR3: CASSKRNEQYF
D: TRBD1; size: once; V: TRBV6-5; J: TRBJ1-1; DNA: TGTGCCAGCAGTTACAGGGGGCCCGACACTGAAGCTTTCTTT; CDR3: CASSYRGPDTEAFF
D: .; size: .; V: TRBV2; J: TRBJ1-4; DNA: TGTGCCAGCAAACTCAACGGGCCGGGTGAAAAACTGTTTTTT; CDR3: CASKLNGPGEKLFF
D: .; size: .; V: TRBV28; J: TRBJ1-1; DNA: TGTGCCAGCACCATCTCCATGGGGCTGGGTGAAGCTTTCTTT; CDR3: CASTISMGLGEAFF
D: TRBD1; size: .; V: TRBV7-9; J: TRBJ1-5; DNA: TGTGCCAGCAGCTCACTTCGACAGGGATTCAATCAGCCCCAGCATTTT; CDR3: CASSSLRQGFNQPQHF
D: .; size: .; V: TRBV20-1; J: TRBJ1-2; DNA: TGCAGTGCAGGGGTGGACTATGGCTACACCTTC; CDR3: CSAGVDYGYTF
D: .; size: few; V: TRBV5-5; J: TRBJ1-1; DNA: TGTGCCAGCAGGTATGGGCAGACTAACACTGAAGCTTTCTTT; CDR3: CASRYGQTNTEAFF
D: .; size: .; V: TRBV25-1; J: TRBJ1-2; DNA: TGTGCCAGCAGTGAATTGACGACAGTCTATGGCTACACCTTC; CDR3: CASSELTTVYGYTF
D: .; size: .; V: TRBV14; J: TRBJ2-5; DNA: TGTGCCAGCAGCCAAAACAGTCAAGAGACCCAGTACTTC; CDR3: CASSQNSQETQYF
D: TRBD2; size: .; V: TRBV10-2; J: TRBJ2-3; DNA: TGCGCCAGCCAATTAGCGGGGGGATCAGATACGCAGTATTTT; CDR3: CASQLAGGSDTQYF
D: .; size: .; V: TRBV7-2; J: TRBJ2-1; DNA: TGTGCCAGCAGCCCAAGGGTATCCCGTGGCAATGAGCAGTTCTTC; CDR3: CASSPRVSRGNEQFF
D: .; size: few; V: TRBV2; J: TRBJ2-6; DNA: TGTGCCAGCAGTGAAGCCACAGGATTCAACGTCCTGACTTTC; CDR3: CASSEATGFNVLTF
D: TRBD2; size: .; V: TRBV7-9; J: TRBJ2-2; DNA: TGTGCCAGCAGCTTATTGGTGTCTAGCGGAGACTACACCGGGGAGCTGTTTTTT; CDR3: CASSLLVSSGDYTGELFF
D: TRBD2; size: .; V: TRBV10-1; J: TRBJ2-3; DNA: TGCGCCAGCAGTGTGGCTAGCGGGAGTGGTACGCAGTATTTT; CDR3: CASSVASGSGTQYF
D: .; size: few; V: TRBV2; J: TRBJ2-7; DNA: TGTGCCAGCAGTCCGAGACAGACCTACGAGCAGTACTTC; CDR3: CASSPRQTYEQYF